Listed below are T cell receptor beta chains from one sample, sequenced in a study of blood T cell repertoires in COVID-19. The assay was immunoSEQ multiplex PCR, and TCRdb's table has in-frame clones only and misses some. This table has approximately 85,000 clones, roughly 89% appearing once. Sequencing was done on a sample of peripheral blood. The source of these receptors is a man over 45 with active or convalescent COVID-19. The CDR3 runs from the conserved cysteine through the conserved F or W. The D gene is left open where the match is weak. The listing skips clone size in some rows; elsewhere it reads once, few, many or a size class.

d_call,j_call,v_call,clone_size,cdr3_length,cdr3_aa,cdr3_nt
.,TRBJ1-1,TRBV6-5,.,14,CASSYAGKNTEAFF,TGTGCCAGCAGTTACGCGGGGAAGAACACTGAAGCTTTCTTT
TRBD1,TRBJ2-5,TRBV3-1/TRBV3-2,.,15,CASSQVTGAGETQYF,TGTGCCAGCAGCCAAGTAACAGGGGCGGGTGAGACCCAGTACTTC
.,TRBJ1-3,TRBV9,.,15,CASSVVDSPGNTIYF,TGTGCCAGCAGCGTAGTCGACAGTCCAGGAAACACCATATATTTT
.,TRBJ1-2,TRBV19,.,13,CASSNQVGYGYTF,TGTGCCAGTAGTAACCAAGTCGGCTATGGCTACACCTTC
TRBD1,TRBJ1-4,TRBV19,.,15,CASSMTDRGREKLFF,TGTGCCAGTAGTATGACGGACAGGGGTCGCGAAAAACTGTTTTTT
TRBD1,TRBJ1-5,TRBV19,.,16,CASSTGTGNSNQPQHF,TGTGCCAGTAGTACAGGGACAGGTAATAGCAATCAGCCCCAGCATTTT
TRBD1,TRBJ1-2,TRBV10-3,once,14,CAISFQGAQDGYTF,TGTGCCATCAGTTTCCAGGGGGCGCAGGATGGCTACACCTTC
.,TRBJ1-5,TRBV28,.,14,CASSPGGPDQPQHF,TGTGCCAGCAGTCCGGGGGGCCCCGATCAGCCCCAGCATTTT
TRBD1,TRBJ1-3,TRBV6-5,.,14,CASSPGQAGNTIYF,TGTGCCAGCAGCCCAGGACAGGCTGGAAACACCATATATTTT
TRBD2,TRBJ2-1,TRBV2,few,16,CASSEEVAGGPYEQFF,TGTGCCAGCAGTGAAGAGGTAGCGGGAGGGCCGTATGAGCAGTTCTTC
TRBD2,TRBJ2-5,TRBV3-1/TRBV3-2,.,15,CASSQVPGLAETQYF,TGTGCCAGCAGCCAAGTCCCGGGACTAGCCGAGACCCAGTACTTC
.,TRBJ1-1,TRBV10-3,few,14,CAISESREDTEAFF,TGTGCCATCAGTGAGTCGAGGGAGGACACTGAAGCTTTCTTT
TRBD1,TRBJ2-7,TRBV6-6,.,15,CASSPRGPSGVEQYF,TGTGCCAGCAGCCCCAGGGGGCCTTCGGGCGTCGAGCAGTACTTC
TRBD1,TRBJ1-6,TRBV4-2,.,16,CASSQDRDRAFAPLHF,TGTGCCAGCAGCCAAGATCGGGACAGGGCCTTTGCACCCCTCCACTTT
TRBD1,TRBJ2-7,TRBV30,.,13,CAWPGQGAHEQYF,TGTGCCTGGCCGGGACAGGGGGCCCACGAGCAGTACTTC
TRBD1,TRBJ2-5,TRBV5-1,few,17,CASSLGRQGLKEETQYF,TGCGCCAGCAGCTTGGGGCGACAGGGGTTAAAAGAAGAGACCCAGTACTTC
TRBD1,TRBJ1-5,TRBV4-1,few,17,CASSHSGIQGANQPQHF,TGCGCCAGCAGCCATAGCGGAATACAGGGGGCCAATCAGCCCCAGCATTTT
TRBD2,TRBJ2-1,TRBV29-1,.,14,CSINQREGYNEQFF,TGCAGCATTAACCAGCGGGAGGGTTACAATGAGCAGTTCTTC
.,TRBJ2-3,TRBV19,once,15,CASSVYEGEADTQYF,TGTGCCAGTAGTGTCTACGAGGGAGAAGCAGATACGCAGTATTTT